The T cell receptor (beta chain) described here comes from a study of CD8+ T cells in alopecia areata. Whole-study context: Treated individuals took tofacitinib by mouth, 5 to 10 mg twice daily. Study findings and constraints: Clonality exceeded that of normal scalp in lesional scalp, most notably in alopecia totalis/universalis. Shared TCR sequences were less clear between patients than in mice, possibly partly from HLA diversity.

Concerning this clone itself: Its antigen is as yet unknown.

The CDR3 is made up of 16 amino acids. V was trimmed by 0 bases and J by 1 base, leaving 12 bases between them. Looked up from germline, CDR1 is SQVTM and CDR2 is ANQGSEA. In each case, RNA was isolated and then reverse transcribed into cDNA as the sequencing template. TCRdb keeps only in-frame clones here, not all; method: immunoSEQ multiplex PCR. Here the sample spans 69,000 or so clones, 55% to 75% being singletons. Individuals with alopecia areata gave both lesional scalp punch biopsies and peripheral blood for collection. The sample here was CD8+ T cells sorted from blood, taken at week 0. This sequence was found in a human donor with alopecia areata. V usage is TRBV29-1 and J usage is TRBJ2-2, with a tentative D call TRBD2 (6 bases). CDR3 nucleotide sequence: TGCAGCGTTGAAGAGGAGGGAGGCGGGAACACCGGGGAGCTGTTTTTT. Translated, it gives CSVEEEGGGNTGELFF.